Detailed here is one T cell receptor beta chain. The sample originates from a study of T cells in localized non-small cell lung cancer. Libraries were prepared by immunoSEQ multiplex PCR; TCRdb keeps only in-frame clonotypes and omits some of them. In the table there are approximately 26,000 clones, around 83% of which are singletons. The TCR comes from a woman aged 35 to 70 with stage I lung adenocarcinoma. Specimen: peripheral blood, collected before any cancer treatment.

The CDR3 DNA is TGTGCCTACACTGGGGGGCCCATTAACACCGGGGAGCTGTTTTTT. It is translated as CAYTGGPINTGELFF. The chain links TRBV30 to TRBJ2-2; tentatively, D is TRBD1 or TRBD2 (6 bases each). Trimming left V 7 bases short and J 2 bases short, with 17 bases between. Germline CDR1 reads GTSNPN; CDR2 reads SVGIG (reference sequence). The CDR3 sequence is 15 residues long.